Reported below is one T cell receptor beta chain. The antigen it binds to is not known. Base qualities were left out, and no much larger clone turns up one base away. The sample originates from a study of blood T cell repertoires in COVID-19 (dated by TCRdb to 2019 to 2021). At the level of the whole study: Collaborator samples came from the United States, Italy and Spain and covered acute and convalescent phases of COVID-19. The material from the prospective study consisted of cDNA or gDNA derived from T cells, B-cell-depleted T cells, or PBMCs. Subjects who had been exposed to COVID-19, were actively infected with it, or had recovered from it provided the deeply sampled blood TCRbeta repertoires that made up the dataset. The repertoires were made available in a free public database intended to serve as a resource for research on the immune response to SARS-CoV-2. The samples were drawn from two sources: the first 160 participants of the ongoing ImmuneRACE study, and 1,254 subjects contributed by 6 global collaborators. A de-identified subject ID, COVID-19 status, age in years and sex were almost always included in the sample metadata. Where available, HLA class I and class II types were taken from metadata supplied by the sample provider and were not determined by assay-based typing.

The immunoSEQ Assay, a bias-controlled multiplex PCR, was used to amplify TCRbeta CDR3 regions from genomic DNA. Under the source paper's analysis protocol: Nucleated cell counts per sample were estimated from amplification of reference gene primers within the assay. To quantify the absolute abundance of each unique TCRbeta CDR3 rearrangement, sequence reads were collapsed and filtered. Productive Simpson clonality was computed per sample as the square root of Simpson's diversity index over productive rearrangements. TCRdb holds this immuneACCESS table with in-frame rearrangements only. Some clones are missing; in checked studies, unresolved V genes explain under half, and the rest has no known cause. V and J calls and clone size are as listed in that table; D and trimming were resolved from the DNA. The sample table lists about 260,000 clones, less than 90% of them with a count of one. The ten biggest clones cover under 5% of the sample.

In the germline V gene (reference sequence), CDR1 corresponds to SGHKS and CDR2 to YYEKEE. From the cysteine up to the phenylalanine, the CDR3 has a length of 14 residues. The retained sequence is limited to the CDR3, 42 bases, with the frame set at the first base. V sheds 0 bases and J sheds 1 base, leaving 8 bases between their ends. Overall results and qualifications from the work: How much clinical and demographic metadata was included differed by source and by participant, and the metadata was provided uncurated.

Collaborating institutions collected whole blood in K2EDTA tubes following their own protocols. For TCRbeta analysis, collaborator samples were shipped as frozen whole blood, as isolated PBMCs, or as DNA extracted from either sample type. The chain was built from TRBV5-5 and TRBJ2-7; tentative D gene TRBD1, with 5 bases matching. This receptor was obtained from a man between 60 and 70 years old with acute or convalescent COVID-19. Sequencing was done on a sample of peripheral blood. The base sequence is TGTGCCAGCAGCTTGGTGGGGCGGTCCTACGAGCAGTACTTC. Translated, this gives CASSLVGRSYEQYF.